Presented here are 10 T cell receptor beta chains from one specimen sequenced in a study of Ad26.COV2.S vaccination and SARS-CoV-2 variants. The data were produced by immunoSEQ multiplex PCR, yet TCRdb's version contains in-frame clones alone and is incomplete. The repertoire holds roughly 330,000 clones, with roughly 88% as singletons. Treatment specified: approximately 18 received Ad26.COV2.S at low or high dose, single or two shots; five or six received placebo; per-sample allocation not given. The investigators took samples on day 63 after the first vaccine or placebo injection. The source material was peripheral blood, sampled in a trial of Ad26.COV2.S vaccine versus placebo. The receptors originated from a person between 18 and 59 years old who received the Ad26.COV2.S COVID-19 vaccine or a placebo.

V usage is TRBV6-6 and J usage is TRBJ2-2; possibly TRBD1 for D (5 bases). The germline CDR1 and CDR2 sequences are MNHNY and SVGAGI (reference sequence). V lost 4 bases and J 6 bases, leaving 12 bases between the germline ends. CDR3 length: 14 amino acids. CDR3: CASSSTGSSGELFF. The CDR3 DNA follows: TGTGCCAGCAGTTCTACAGGTTCCTCCGGGGAGCTGTTTTTT.

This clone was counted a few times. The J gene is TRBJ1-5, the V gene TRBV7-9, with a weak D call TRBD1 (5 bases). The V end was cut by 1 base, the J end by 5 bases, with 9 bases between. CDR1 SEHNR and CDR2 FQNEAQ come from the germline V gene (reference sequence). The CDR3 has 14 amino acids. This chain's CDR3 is CASSLGQGYQPQHF. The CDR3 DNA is TGTGCCAGCAGCTTAGGGCAGGGTTATCAGCCCCAGCATTTT.

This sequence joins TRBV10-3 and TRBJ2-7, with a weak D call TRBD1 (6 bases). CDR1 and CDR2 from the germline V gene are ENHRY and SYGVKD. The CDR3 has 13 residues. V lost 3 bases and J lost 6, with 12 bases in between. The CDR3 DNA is TGTGCCATCAGTGACAGGGGTGGAAGCGAGCAGTACTTC. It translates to CAISDRGGSEQYF.

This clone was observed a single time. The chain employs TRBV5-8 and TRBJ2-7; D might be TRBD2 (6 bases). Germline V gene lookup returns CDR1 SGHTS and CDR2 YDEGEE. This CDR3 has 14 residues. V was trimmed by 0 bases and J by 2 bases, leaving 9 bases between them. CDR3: CASSLGGGTYEQYF. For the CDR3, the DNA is TGTGCCAGCAGCTTGGGAGGAGGGACCTACGAGCAGTACTTC.

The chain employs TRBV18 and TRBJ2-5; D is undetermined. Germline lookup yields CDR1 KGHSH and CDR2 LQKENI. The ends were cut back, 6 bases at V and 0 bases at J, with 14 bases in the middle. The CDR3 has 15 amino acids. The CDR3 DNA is TGTGCCAGCTCCTTGAACCTAGTAAACCAAGAGACCCAGTACTTC. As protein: CASSLNLVNQETQYF.

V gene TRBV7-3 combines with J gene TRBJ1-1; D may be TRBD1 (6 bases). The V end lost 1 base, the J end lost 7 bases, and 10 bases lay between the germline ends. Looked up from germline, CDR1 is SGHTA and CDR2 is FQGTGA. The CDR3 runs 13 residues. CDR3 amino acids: CASSLRGGSEAFF. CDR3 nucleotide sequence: TGTGCCAGCAGCTTAAGAGGGGGTAGTGAAGCTTTCTTT.

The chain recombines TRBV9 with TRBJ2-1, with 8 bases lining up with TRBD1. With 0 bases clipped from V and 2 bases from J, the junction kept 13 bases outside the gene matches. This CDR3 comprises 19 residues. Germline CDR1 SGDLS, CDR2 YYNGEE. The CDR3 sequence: CASSVGGTGVRQAYNEQFF. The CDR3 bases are TGTGCCAGCAGCGTAGGGGGGACAGGAGTAAGGCAGGCCTACAATGAGCAGTTCTTC.

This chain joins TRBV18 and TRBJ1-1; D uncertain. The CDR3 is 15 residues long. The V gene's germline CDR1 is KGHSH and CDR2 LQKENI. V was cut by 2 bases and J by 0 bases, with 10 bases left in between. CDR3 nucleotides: TGTGCCAGCTCACCAAGGGAACTTATGAACACTGAAGCTTTCTTT. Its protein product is CASSPRELMNTEAFF. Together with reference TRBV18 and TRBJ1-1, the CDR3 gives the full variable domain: NAGVMQNPRHLVRRRGQEARLRCSPMKGHSHVYWYRQLPEEGLKFMVYLQKENIIDESGMPKERFSAEFPKEGPSILRIQQVVRGDSAAYFCASSPRELMNTEAFFGQGTRLTVV.

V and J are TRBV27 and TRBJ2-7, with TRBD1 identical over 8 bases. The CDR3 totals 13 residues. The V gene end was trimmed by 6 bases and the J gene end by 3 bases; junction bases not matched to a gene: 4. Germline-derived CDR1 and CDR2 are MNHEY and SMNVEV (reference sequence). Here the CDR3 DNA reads TGTGCCAGCAGCAGGGGGCCCTACTACGAGCAGTACTTC. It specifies CASSRGPYYEQYF.

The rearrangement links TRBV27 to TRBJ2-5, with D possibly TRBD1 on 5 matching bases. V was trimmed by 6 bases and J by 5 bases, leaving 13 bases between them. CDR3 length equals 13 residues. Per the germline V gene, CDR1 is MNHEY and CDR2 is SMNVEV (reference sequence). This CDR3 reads CASRRQRAETQYF. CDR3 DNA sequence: TGTGCCAGCAGGCGACAGCGTGCTGAGACCCAGTACTTC.